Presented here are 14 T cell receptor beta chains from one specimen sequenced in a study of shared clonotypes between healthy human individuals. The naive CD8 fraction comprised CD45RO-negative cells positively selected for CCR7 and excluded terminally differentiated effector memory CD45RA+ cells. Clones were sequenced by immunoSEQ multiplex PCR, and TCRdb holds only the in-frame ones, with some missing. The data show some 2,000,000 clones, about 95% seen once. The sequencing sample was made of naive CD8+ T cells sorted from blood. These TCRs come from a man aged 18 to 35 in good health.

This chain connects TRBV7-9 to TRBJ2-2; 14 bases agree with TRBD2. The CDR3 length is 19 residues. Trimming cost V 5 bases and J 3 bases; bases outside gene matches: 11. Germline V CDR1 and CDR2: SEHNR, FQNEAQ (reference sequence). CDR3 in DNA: TGTGCCAGCAGCATGGACGGGACTAGCGGGAGTTTGGACACCGGGGAGCTGTTTTTT. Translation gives CASSMDGTSGSLDTGELFF.

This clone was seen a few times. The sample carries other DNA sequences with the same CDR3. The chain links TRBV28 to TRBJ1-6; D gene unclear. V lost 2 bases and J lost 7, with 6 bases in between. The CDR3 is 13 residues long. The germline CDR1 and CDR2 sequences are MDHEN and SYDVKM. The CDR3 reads CASSLAGNSPLHF. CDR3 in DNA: TGTGCCAGCAGTTTAGCTGGGAATTCACCCCTCCACTTT.

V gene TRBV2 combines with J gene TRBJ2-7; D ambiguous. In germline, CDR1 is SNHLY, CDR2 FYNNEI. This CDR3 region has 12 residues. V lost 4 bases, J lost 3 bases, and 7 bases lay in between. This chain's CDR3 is CASSGDYYEQYF. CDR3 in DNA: TGTGCCAGCAGTGGGGATTACTACGAGCAGTACTTC.

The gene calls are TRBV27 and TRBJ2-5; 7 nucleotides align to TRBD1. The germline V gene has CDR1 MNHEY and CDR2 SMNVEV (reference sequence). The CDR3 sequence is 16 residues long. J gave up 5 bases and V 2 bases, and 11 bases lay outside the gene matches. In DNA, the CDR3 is TGTGCCAGCAGTTTAGCGGCAGGGGGAATCTGGGAGACCCAGTACTTC. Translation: CASSLAAGGIWETQYF.

The CDR3 nucleotides read TGTGCCAGCAGCACCTCACAGACAGGGTGGGGGGAGACCCAGTACTTC. The encoded protein is CASSTSQTGWGETQYF. V and J are TRBV13 and TRBJ2-5; 7 bases line up with TRBD1. This CDR3 contains 16 residues. CDR1 and CDR2 (germline): PRHDT, FYEKMQ (reference sequence). Germline trimming cut 5 bases from V and 5 bases from J; bases unmatched to any gene: 14.

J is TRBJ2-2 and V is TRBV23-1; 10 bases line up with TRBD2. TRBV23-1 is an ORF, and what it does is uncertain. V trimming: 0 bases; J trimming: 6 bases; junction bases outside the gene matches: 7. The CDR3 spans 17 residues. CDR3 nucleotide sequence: TGCGCCAGCAGTCAATCGGAGCGGGAGGGCCCGTCCGGGGAGCTGTTTTTT. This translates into CASSQSEREGPSGELFF.

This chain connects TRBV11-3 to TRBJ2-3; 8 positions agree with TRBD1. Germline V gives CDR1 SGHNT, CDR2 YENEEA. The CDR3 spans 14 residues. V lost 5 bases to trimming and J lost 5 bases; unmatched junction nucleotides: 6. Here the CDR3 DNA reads TGTGCCAGCAGCCCTTGGGGACAGGAAGATACGCAGTATTTT. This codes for CASSPWGQEDTQYF.

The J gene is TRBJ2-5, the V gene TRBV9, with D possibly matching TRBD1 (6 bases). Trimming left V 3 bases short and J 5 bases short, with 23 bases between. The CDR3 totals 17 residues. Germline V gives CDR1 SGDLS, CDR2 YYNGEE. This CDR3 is CASSALPGAPASETQYF. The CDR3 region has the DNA TGTGCCAGCAGCGCACTCCCAGGGGCTCCCGCCTCCGAGACCCAGTACTTC.

The DNA for the CDR3 is TGTGCCAGCAGTTACCTTAGCGGGGGAAACTACGAGCAGTACTTC. It encodes CASSYLSGGNYEQYF. The rearrangement joins TRBV6-5 to TRBJ2-7; the match to TRBD2 covers 9 bases. The ends lost 2 bases at V and 3 bases at J; junction bases unmatched: 5. Germline V gives CDR1 MNHEY, CDR2 SVGAGI. The CDR3 totals 15 residues.

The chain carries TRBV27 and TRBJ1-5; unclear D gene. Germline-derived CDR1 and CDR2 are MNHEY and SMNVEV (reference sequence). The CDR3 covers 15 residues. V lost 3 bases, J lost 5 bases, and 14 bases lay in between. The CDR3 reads CASSFGYQKDQPQHF. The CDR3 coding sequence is TGTGCCAGCAGTTTTGGATACCAGAAGGATCAGCCCCAGCATTTT.

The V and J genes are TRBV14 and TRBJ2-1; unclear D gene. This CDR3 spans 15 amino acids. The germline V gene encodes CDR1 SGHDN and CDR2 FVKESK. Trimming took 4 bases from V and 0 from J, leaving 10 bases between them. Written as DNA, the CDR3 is TGTGCCAGCAGCCCTTTCGACTTCTCCTACAATGAGCAGTTCTTC. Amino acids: CASSPFDFSYNEQFF.

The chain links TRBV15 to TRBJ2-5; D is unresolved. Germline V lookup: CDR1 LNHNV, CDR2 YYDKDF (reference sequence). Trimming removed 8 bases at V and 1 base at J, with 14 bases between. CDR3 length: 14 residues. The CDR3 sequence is CATRGGHGQETQYF. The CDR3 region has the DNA TGTGCCACCCGAGGTGGGCACGGCCAAGAGACCCAGTACTTC.

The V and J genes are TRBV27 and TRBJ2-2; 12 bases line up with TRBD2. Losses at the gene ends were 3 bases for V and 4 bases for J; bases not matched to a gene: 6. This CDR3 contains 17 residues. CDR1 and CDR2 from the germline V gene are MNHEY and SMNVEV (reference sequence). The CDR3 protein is CASSFLLAGGRTGELFF. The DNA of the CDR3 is TGTGCCAGCAGTTTCCTACTAGCGGGAGGTCGCACCGGGGAGCTGTTTTTT.

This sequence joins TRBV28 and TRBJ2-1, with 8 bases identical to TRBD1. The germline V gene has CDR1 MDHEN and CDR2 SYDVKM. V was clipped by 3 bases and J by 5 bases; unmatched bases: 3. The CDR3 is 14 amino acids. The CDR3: CASSFAGGDNEQFF. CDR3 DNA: TGTGCCAGCAGTTTTGCAGGGGGCGACAATGAGCAGTTCTTC. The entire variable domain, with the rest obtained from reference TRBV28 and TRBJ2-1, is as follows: DVKVTQSSRYLVKRTGEKVFLECVQDMDHENMFWYRQDPGLGLRLIYFSYDVKMKEKGDIPEGYSVSREKKERFSLILESASTNQTSMYLCASSFAGGDNEQFFGPGTRLTVL.